The 6 T cell receptor beta chains in this list originate from one sample, sequenced in a study of shared clonotypes between healthy human individuals. Sequencing used immunoSEQ multiplex PCR; TCRdb keeps in-frame clones, though not all of them. The repertoire holds about 1.5 million clones, with roughly 97% as singletons. Sequencing was carried out using naive CD4+ T cells sorted from blood. As for subset: CD45RA+ positively selected. The receptors stem from a man younger than 45 in good health.

This chain connects TRBV19 to TRBJ2-2; 7 bases map to TRBD1. The CDR3 runs 15 residues. Unmatched junction bases numbered 11, after V lost 7 bases and J lost 6 bases. Germline V lookup: CDR1 LNHDA, CDR2 SQIVND (reference sequence). The CDR3 sequence is CASKETGFFAGELFF. The CDR3 DNA follows: TGTGCCAGTAAGGAGACAGGGTTTTTCGCCGGGGAGCTGTTTTTT.

J is TRBJ2-7 and V is TRBV7-3; possibly TRBD2 for D (5 bases). The CDR3 consists of 14 residues. The V gene's germline CDR1 is SGHTA and CDR2 FQGTGA. Trimming shortened V by 5 bases and J by 7 bases, and 18 bases separated the two germline ends. This chain's CDR3 is CASSPDPSTGEQYF. The CDR3 DNA reads TGTGCCAGCAGCCCCGACCCATCCACGGGGGAGCAGTACTTC. The full variable domain, rest sourced from reference TRBV7-3 and TRBJ2-7, is GAGVSQTPSNKVTEKGKYVELRCDPISGHTALYWYRQSLGQGPEFLIYFQGTGAADDSGLPNDRFFAVRPEGSVSTLKIQRTERGDSAVYLCASSPDPSTGEQYFGPGTRLTVT.

This rearrangement joins TRBV7-2 to TRBJ2-6; D is perhaps TRBD2 (6 bases). The germline V gene has CDR1 SGHTA and CDR2 FQGNSA. The CDR3 sequence is 14 residues long. For the CDR3, the DNA is TGTGCGAATAAGGAGGGCTCTGGGGCCAACGTCCTGACTTTC. It encodes CANKEGSGANVLTF.

The V gene is TRBV5-4, the J gene TRBJ2-7; 10 bases map to TRBD1. The CDR3 covers 19 residues. The V segment lost 4 bases and the J segment 5 bases; nucleotides outside the gene matches: 21. Germline V gene data show CDR1 as SGHNT and CDR2 as YYREEE (reference sequence). The CDR3 DNA sequence: TGTGCCAGCAGCCCCGGTGGTGTCCGGACAGGGGGTAGGATGAACGAGCAGTACTTC. This codes for CASSPGGVRTGGRMNEQYF.

The V and J genes are TRBV7-9 and TRBJ2-5; 8 bases fit TRBD1. With V trimmed by 2 bases and J by 7 bases, 6 bases remained unmatched. This CDR3 spans 14 amino acids. Germline V gene lookup returns CDR1 SEHNR and CDR2 FQNEAQ (reference sequence). In nucleotides, the CDR3 is TGTGCCAGCAGCTTATCGGACAGGGACGGGACCCAGTACTTC. Protein: CASSLSDRDGTQYF.

The CDR3 sequence is CASSLKSLSWSTQYF. The DNA of the CDR3 is TGCGCCAGCAGCCTCAAGTCCCTATCCTGGTCTACGCAGTATTTT. V and J are TRBV4-3 and TRBJ2-3; D gene unclear. Germline CDR1 and CDR2: LGHNA and YSLEER. The length of the CDR3 is 15 residues. The V end lost 4 bases, the J end lost 8 bases, and 19 bases lay between the germline ends.